This T cell receptor beta chain was sequenced in a study of cytomegalovirus exposure and HLA in healthy donors. Points from the study as a whole: According to the study, some 160 TCR beta chains were cytomegalovirus-associated.

This PCR relied on a set of 60 Vbeta primers and 13 Jbeta primers. As processed by the authors: The count from a later analysis was some 80 million unique TCR beta chains, approximately 9.9 million of them shared. Data came from immunoSEQ multiplex PCR; TCRdb stores just in-frame clones and leaves some out. The V and J calls and the clone size are those of that table, but D and trimming were determined from the DNA. The sample yields 250,000 to 350,000 clones, 75% to 90% seen once. V shed 6 bases and J shed 5 bases, with 17 bases lying between them. There are 15 residues in the CDR3. Germline V gene lookup returns CDR1 SGHDN and CDR2 FVKESK. Comment on this clone: Its antigen is as yet unknown.

Sequencing used PBMCs. This clonotype was sampled from a man aged 35 to 55 in good health and CMV-seropositive. J is TRBJ2-1 and V is TRBV14; TRBD2 is a possible D gene (7 bases). The CDR3 nucleotides are TGTGCCAGCAGTCGACAGCGGGACATAAACAATGAGCAGTTCTTC. Translating gives CASSRQRDINNEQFF.